Sequencing of this T cell receptor beta chain was carried out in a study of vaccination effects on CD4 cells after COVID-19. Whole-study results and caveats: Spike-reactive clones in convalescents after vaccination were chiefly newly vaccine-induced.

Germline V lookup: CDR1 SNHLY, CDR2 FYNNEI. Trimming left V 1 base short and J 1 base short, with 4 bases between. The CDR3 covers 13 residues. A remark on this clone: Its specificity is unknown. The same CDR3 can be traced to other DNA sequences in this sample.

CD4+ T cells specific for antigen were expanded with viral peptide pools by the ViraFEST assay before sequencing. Researchers isolated CD4+ T cells once less than 13 days of culture had elapsed. Sometime from March through December 2020, the person acquired a SARS-CoV-2 infection that PCR confirmed. Culturing of around 1.9 million PBMC per well took place with approximately 10 IU/ml IL-2 and 9.5 to 10 ug/ml peptides. TCRdb's copy holds only in-frame clones and misses some; the assay was immunoSEQ multiplex PCR. The profile covers tens of thousands of clones, with around 74% appearing a single time and around two fifths taken by the ten largest.

The receptor comes from a human donor who had a prior SARS-CoV-2 infection. The material was CD4+ T cells from PBMCs cultured with a peptide pool, obtained before COVID-19 vaccination. The chain uses TRBV2 and TRBJ1-2; no reliable D call. The DNA of the CDR3 is TGTGCCAGCAGTGAAGAGGGTAACTATGGCTACACCTTC. Amino acid sequence: CASSEEGNYGYTF.